A selection of T cell receptor beta chains follows, all from one sample in a study of T cells after yellow fever vaccination. TCRdb re-called the 5' RACE reads through MiXCR, storing one row per CDR3 protein. Of about 300,000 distinct CDR3 sequences in the sample, around 6.8% are singletons; the top ten hold roughly a sixth. Sequences were derived from PBMCs, sampled 35 to 50 days after the first yellow fever vaccination. The receptors were sampled from a man aged 18 to 30 who received the YFV17D yellow fever vaccine. Both conserved end residues are part of each CDR3. The order of the fields is D gene, J gene, V gene, clone size, CDR3 DNA, CDR3 protein. The D gene is left open where the match is weak. Only part of the rows carry a size: once, few, many, or a class if the clone is expanded.

. | TRBJ1-1 | TRBV29-1 | few | TGCAGCGTTTCATTGAACACTGAAGCTTTCTTT | CSVSLNTEAFF
. | TRBJ1-1 | TRBV20-1 | . | TGCAGTGCTCAATCGTCCGGATCAGGAAACACTGAAGCTTTCTTT | CSAQSSGSGNTEAFF
. | TRBJ2-3 | TRBV6-5 | . | TGTGCCAGCAGTTCCCCGTGGCGGGGGCGTACGCAGTATTTT | CASSSPWRGRTQYF
. | TRBJ2-7 | TRBV9 | . | TGTGCCAGCAGCGTAGACGTGGGGGCCGAGCAGTACTTC | CASSVDVGAEQYF
TRBD1 | TRBJ1-3 | TRBV9 | . | TGTGCCAGCAGCGCACAGGGGGCATTTGGAAACACCATATATTTT | CASSAQGAFGNTIYF
. | TRBJ2-5 | TRBV28 | many | TGTGCCAGCAGTTTAAACCCGGGGGCTGGGGAGACCCAGTACTTC | CASSLNPGAGETQYF
. | TRBJ1-1 | TRBV7-9 | . | TGTGCCAGCAGCTTAGCTCGGGACCAAAGGAACACTGAAGCTTTCTTT | CASSLARDQRNTEAFF
. | TRBJ2-3 | TRBV7-2 | . | TGTGCCAGCAGCTTATTACCCACAGATACGCAGTATTTT | CASSLLPTDTQYF
TRBD2 | TRBJ2-3 | TRBV7-6 | . | TGTGCCAGCAGCTTAGAGATAAAACGGCGGGGGGATACGCAGTATTTT | CASSLEIKRRGDTQYF
. | TRBJ2-7 | TRBV21-1 | few | TGTGCCAGCAGCAATATCTTATCACTAGCGGGGGGGCCCTACCTCTACGAGCAGTACTTC | CASSNILSLAGGPYLYEQYF
. | TRBJ1-2 | TRBV7-2 | many | TGTGCCAGCAGCTCAGCGGGACTGTACTATGGCTACACCTTC | CASSSAGLYYGYTF
. | TRBJ1-1 | TRBV28 | . | TGTGCCAGCATTTCGGGTGGGACGAACACTGAAGCTTTCTTT | CASISGGTNTEAFF
. | TRBJ2-4 | TRBV6-2/TRBV6-3 | . | TGTGCCAGCAGTTACGCCCTAGCGTTGGACATTCAGTACTTC | CASSYALALDIQYF
. | TRBJ2-7 | TRBV6-1 | few | TGTGCCAGCATCCCGGGAAGATCCTACGAGCAGTACTTC | CASIPGRSYEQYF
. | TRBJ1-2 | TRBV11-2 | few | TGTGCCAGTAGAGCTTGGGCGATCCGTGACTATGGCTACACCTTC | CASRAWAIRDYGYTF
. | TRBJ2-1 | TRBV7-2 | . | TGTGCCAGCAGCTTATACGTGACCCATCAGAGGCGGCTGGGGCAGTTCTTC | CASSLYVTHQRRLGQFF
. | TRBJ1-4 | TRBV29-1 | . | TGCAGCGTTGTTTCATCGGGGAACAATGAAAAACTGTTTTTT | CSVVSSGNNEKLFF
TRBD1 | TRBJ1-6 | TRBV28 | many | TGTGCCAGCAGGGACCGGGACAGGGTCGTTTGGTCACCCCTCCACTTT | CASRDRDRVVWSPLHF
. | TRBJ2-3 | TRBV12-3/TRBV12-4 | . | TGTGCCAGCAGGCCGGGACTCTACACAGATACGCAGTATTTT | CASRPGLYTDTQYF
. | TRBJ2-1 | TRBV10-3 | many | TGTGCCATCAGTGAGTCAGCATTTGAGCAGTTCTTC | CAISESAFEQFF
TRBD1 | TRBJ2-1 | TRBV5-1 | . | TGCGCCAGCAGCGAGGGACAGGGCCCCAATGAGCAGTTCTTC | CASSEGQGPNEQFF
TRBD1 | TRBJ2-7 | TRBV4-1 | few | TGCGCCAGCAGCCGTACGTCGGGACAGAGCTCCTACGAGCAGTACTTC | CASSRTSGQSSYEQYF
. | TRBJ2-1 | TRBV19 | . | TGTGCCAGTAGTAAGGGTCGGTACAATGAGCAGTTCTTC | CASSKGRYNEQFF
TRBD2 | TRBJ2-2 | TRBV20-1 | . | TGCAGTGGATTTAGCGGGGGACCGAACACCGGGGAGCTGTTTTTT | CSGFSGGPNTGELFF
TRBD1 | TRBJ1-4 | TRBV4-2 | . | TGTGCCAGCAGCCAGAAGACAGGGCCTAATGAAAAACTGTTTTTT | CASSQKTGPNEKLFF
. | TRBJ2-5 | TRBV28 | many | TGTGCCAGTCTCCCGGGACATCGGGGATGGACCCAGTACTTC | CASLPGHRGWTQYF
. | TRBJ2-7 | TRBV5-4 | . | TGTGCCAGCAGCTTGGGGCAGGCGGGAATCTACTCCGAGCAGTACTTC | CASSLGQAGIYSEQYF